The 21 T cell receptor beta chains below were found in one sample sequenced in a study of CD8 T cells in ankylosing spondylitis. Findings of the study overall: A TCR beta motif of about 8 highly homologous variants appeared characteristic of ankylosing spondylitis blood.

Antigens of these TCRs are unknown. TCRdb analysed the 5' RACE reads with MiXCR anew, one entry per CDR3 protein. The sample includes under 850,000 distinct CDR3 sequences, around 20% of them seen just once. Sequences were obtained from blood, either unsorted or a sorted T cell fraction (not recorded which). All receptors come from a male donor with ankylosing spondylitis.

This clonotype has just a few counts. The J gene is TRBJ1-5, the V gene TRBV20-1; D is unresolved. Germline loops: CDR1 DFQATT, CDR2 SNEGSKA (reference sequence). The CDR3 is 14 residues long. Between the trimmed V and J ends, which lost 0 bases and 0 bases, there was a span of 6 bases. The CDR3 sequence is CSARDFGSNQPQHF. CDR3 nucleotides: TGCAGTGCTAGAGATTTCGGTAGCAATCAGCCCCAGCATTTT.

This clonotype has ten or more counts. The rearrangement joins TRBV4-3 to TRBJ2-5; D ambiguous. The germline gives CDR1 LGHNA, CDR2 YSLEER. Trimming removed 4 bases from V and 2 bases from J, with 17 bases in between. The CDR3 runs 16 residues. CDR3 nucleotides: TGCGCCAGCAGCCCCGAAGTCCGCCTTGAACAAGAGACCCAGTACTTC. Translating it yields CASSPEVRLEQETQYF.

The chain employs TRBV12-3 or TRBV12-4 and TRBJ2-4; D may correspond to TRBD1 or TRBD2 (6 bases each). V dropped 1 base and J dropped 1 base, with 11 bases sitting between them. The CDR3 runs to 16 residues. The CDR3 nucleotides are TGTGCCAGCAGTTTAGTGAGAGGGGGGGCCAAAAACATTCAGTACTTC. Protein product: CASSLVRGGAKNIQYF.

This chain joins TRBV2 and TRBJ1-1; maybe TRBD1 (6 bases). The germline V gene encodes CDR1 SNHLY and CDR2 FYNNEI. The CDR3 contains 14 residues. V was shortened by 6 bases and J by 3 bases, with 14 bases between the two germline ends. The CDR3 reads CASRLTGLDTEAFF. The CDR3 coding sequence is TGTGCCAGCAGACTCACAGGGTTGGACACTGAAGCTTTCTTT.

The chain combines TRBV12-3 or TRBV12-4 with TRBJ2-6, with 7 bases identical to TRBD1. With 6 bases clipped from V and 3 bases from J, the junction kept 2 bases outside the gene matches. The CDR3 is 14 amino acids. CDR3 residues: CASSGTVGANVLTF. The CDR3 region has the DNA TGTGCCAGCAGCGGGACAGTTGGGGCCAACGTCCTGACTTTC.

The V call is TRBV24-1, the J call TRBJ2-3; TRBD2 aligns across 10 bases. The CDR3 totals 16 residues. V was pared by 4 bases and J by 2 bases, with 5 bases of the junction left unmatched. The germline V gene has CDR1 KGHDR and CDR2 SFDVKD. The CDR3 region has the DNA TGTGCCACCAGTGAAAATAGCGGGAGGAACACAGATACGCAGTATTTT. Protein sequence: CATSENSGRNTDTQYF.

The chain is built from TRBV10-3 and TRBJ2-3; a possible D gene is TRBD2 (6 bases). The CDR3 consists of 14 residues. Trimming removed 7 bases at V and 4 bases at J, with 15 bases between. Germline CDR1 is ENHRY and CDR2 is SYGVKD. The CDR3 coding sequence is TGTGCCATCAAGAATAGCGGAGGGGCAGATACGCAGTATTTT. This sequence encodes CAIKNSGGADTQYF.

J is TRBJ1-1 and V is TRBV5-1; the match to TRBD1 covers 7 bases. The germline V gene has CDR1 SGHRS and CDR2 YFSETQ. V lost 1 base to trimming and J lost 5 bases; unmatched junction nucleotides: 8. This CDR3 comprises 15 residues. CDR3 loop: CASSLQGQAGTEAFF. CDR3 nucleotides: TGCGCCAGCAGCTTGCAAGGACAGGCGGGGACTGAAGCTTTCTTT.

This chain uses TRBV7-9 with TRBJ2-7; no definite D call. The V gene lost 0 bases and the J gene lost 3 bases, with 12 bases spanning the gap. The germline CDR1 and CDR2 sequences are SEHNR and FQNEAQ (reference sequence). The CDR3 is 15 amino acids. The CDR3 DNA sequence: TGTGCCAGCAGCTTAGCGCTCGTCAGAAACTACGAGCAGTACTTC. Amino acids: CASSLALVRNYEQYF. Looking up the rest from reference TRBV7-9 and TRBJ2-7 gives the full variable domain: DTGVSQNPRHKITKRGQNVTFRCDPISEHNRLYWYRQTLGQGPEFLTYFQNEAQLEKSRLLSDRFSAERPKGSFSTLEIQRTEQGDSAMYLCASSLALVRNYEQYFGPGTRLTVT.

V gene TRBV5-1 combines with J gene TRBJ2-2; 9 bases map to TRBD2. V was pared by 7 bases and J by 2 bases, with 3 bases of the junction left unmatched. The CDR3 length is 14 residues. The germline V gene encodes CDR1 SGHRS and CDR2 YFSETQ. Written as DNA, the CDR3 is TGCGCCAGCTGTCTAGCGGGAAACACCGGGGAGCTGTTTTTT. This sequence encodes CASCLAGNTGELFF.

This clonotype was seen a handful of times. The chain recombines TRBV29-1 with TRBJ2-1; D might be TRBD2 (6 bases). In germline, CDR1 is SQVTM, CDR2 ANQGSEA. V lost 4 bases, J lost 3 bases, and 13 bases lay in between. This CDR3 has 14 residues. CDR3 DNA: TGCAGCGTTGTGGGTGGGGACTTCTACAATGAGCAGTTCTTC. Amino acids: CSVVGGDFYNEQFF.

This clonotype was counted only a few times. CDR3 coding DNA: TGTGCCACCAGCAGATCAGGGAGTTGGGACACAGATACGCAGTATTTT. Protein sequence: CATSRSGSWDTDTQYF. The genes are TRBV15 and TRBJ2-3; either TRBD1 or TRBD2 may fit D (5 bases each). V was pared by 2 bases and J by 2 bases, with 14 bases between. CDR3 length equals 16 residues. In germline, CDR1 is LNHNV, CDR2 YYDKDF (reference sequence).

V gene TRBV15 combines with J gene TRBJ1-1; D not resolved. There are 15 residues in the CDR3. Between the trimmed V and J ends, which lost 0 bases and 7 bases, there was a span of 15 bases. Germline V CDR1 and CDR2: LNHNV, YYDKDF (reference sequence). The CDR3 spells CATSRELVGVVEAFF. In DNA form, the CDR3 reads TGTGCCACCAGCAGAGAGCTCGTGGGAGTCGTTGAAGCTTTCTTT.

The V and J genes are TRBV20-1 and TRBJ2-7; D is possibly TRBD1 or TRBD2 (7 bases each). With 6 bases removed from V and 6 bases from J, the gap between germline ends came to 12 bases. CDR3 length: 11 residues. CDR1 and CDR2 (germline): DFQATT, SNEGSKA (reference sequence). The CDR3 here is CSARGGGEQYF. In DNA form, the CDR3 reads TGCAGTGCCAGGGGGGGCGGCGAGCAGTACTTC.

This clonotype has ten or more counts. The rearrangement uses TRBV20-1 and TRBJ2-1; TRBD2 agrees at 11 bases. The V gene's germline CDR1 is DFQATT and CDR2 SNEGSKA (reference sequence). The V segment lost 2 bases and the J segment 4 bases; nucleotides outside the gene matches: 1. This CDR3 has 14 amino acids. In nucleotides, the CDR3 is TGCAGTGCTAGATTAGCGGGAGGGTACAATGAGCAGTTCTTC. Encoded protein: CSARLAGGYNEQFF.

The chain recombines TRBV20-1 with TRBJ1-2; D remains unclear. The CDR3 extends over 11 amino acids. V was trimmed by 5 bases and J by 4 bases, leaving 8 bases between them. Germline V CDR1 and CDR2: DFQATT, SNEGSKA (reference sequence). CDR3: CSALSLYGYTF. Written as DNA, the CDR3 is TGCAGTGCTCTGAGCCTCTATGGCTACACCTTC.

The chain carries TRBV7-3 and TRBJ2-1, with 16 bases aligning to TRBD2. V shed 5 bases and J 8 bases; nucleotides not matched to a gene: 9. Germline V gives CDR1 SGHTA, CDR2 FQGTGA. The CDR3 spans 17 residues. In DNA, the CDR3 is TGTGCCAGCAGCACAGGCGGGACTAGCGGGGGGGCCCATGAGCAGTTCTTC. Amino acids: CASSTGGTSGGAHEQFF.

A few counts support this clonotype. The V gene is TRBV12-3 or TRBV12-4, the J gene TRBJ2-7; D remains unclear. CDR3 size: 13 residues. Trimming left V 3 bases short and J 7 bases short, with 13 bases between. The CDR3 nucleotides read TGTGCCAGCAGTTTCTCCCGCCATGGGGAGCAGTACTTC. Protein: CASSFSRHGEQYF.

This clonotype has more than one count but fewer than ten. The chain couples TRBV6-5 to TRBJ1-1, with 7 nucleotides matching TRBD1. This CDR3 has 16 amino acids. V shed 1 base, J shed 1 base, and the junction held 6 bases outside the gene matches. Germline V gene lookup returns CDR1 MNHEY and CDR2 SVGAGI. In nucleotides, the CDR3 is TGTGCCAGCAGTTACTTAGCTGGGACAGCGAACACTGAAGCTTTCTTT. Protein: CASSYLAGTANTEAFF.

This clonotype was observed at least ten times. The chain employs TRBV29-1 and TRBJ2-1; maybe TRBD2 (5 bases). V lost 1 base and J lost 0, with 10 bases in between. Germline V lookup: CDR1 SQVTM, CDR2 ANQGSEA. CDR3 length: 15 residues. The CDR3, as DNA: TGCAGCGTTGAAGTGGCTAGCTCCTCCTACAATGAGCAGTTCTTC. Translation gives CSVEVASSSYNEQFF.

This clonotype has more than one count but fewer than ten. The V call is TRBV29-1, the J call TRBJ1-1; D might be TRBD1 (5 bases). This CDR3 comprises 14 residues. Between the trimmed V and J ends, which lost 4 bases and 3 bases, there was a span of 15 bases. Germline-derived CDR1 and CDR2 are SQVTM and ANQGSEA. The CDR3 sequence: CSVVRDWGYTEAFF. The CDR3 nucleotides read TGCAGCGTTGTTAGGGACTGGGGCTACACTGAAGCTTTCTTT.